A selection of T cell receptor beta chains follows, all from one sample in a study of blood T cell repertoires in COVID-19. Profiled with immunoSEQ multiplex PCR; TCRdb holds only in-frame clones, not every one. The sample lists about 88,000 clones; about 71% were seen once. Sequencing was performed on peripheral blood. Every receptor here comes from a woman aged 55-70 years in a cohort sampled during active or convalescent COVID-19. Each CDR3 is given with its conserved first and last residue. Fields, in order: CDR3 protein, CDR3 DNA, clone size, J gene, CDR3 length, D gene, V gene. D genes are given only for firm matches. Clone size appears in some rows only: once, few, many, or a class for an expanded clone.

CDR3aa: CSPENQETQYF
CDR3nt: TGCAGTCCCGAGAATCAAGAGACCCAGTACTTC
abundance: few
j_gene: TRBJ2-5
len: 11
d_gene: NA
v_gene: TRBV20-1

CDR3aa: CASSIVSDYGYTF
CDR3nt: TGTGCCAGTAGTATCGTCTCAGACTATGGCTACACCTTC
abundance: few
j_gene: TRBJ1-2
len: 13
d_gene: NA
v_gene: TRBV19

CDR3aa: CASSPSGSNQPQHF
CDR3nt: TGTGCCAGCAGCCCTTCAGGGAGCAATCAGCCCCAGCATTTT
abundance: few
j_gene: TRBJ1-5
len: 14
d_gene: NA
v_gene: TRBV28

CDR3aa: CASSYPRTSGNTQYF
CDR3nt: TGTGCCAGCAGTTACCCAAGGACTAGCGGGAATACGCAGTATTTT
abundance: NA
j_gene: TRBJ2-3
len: 15
d_gene: TRBD2
v_gene: TRBV6-2/TRBV6-3

CDR3aa: CASSLGGTGRNTIYF
CDR3nt: TGTGCCAGCAGCTTAGGGGGGACAGGAAGAAACACCATATATTTT
abundance: NA
j_gene: TRBJ1-3
len: 15
d_gene: TRBD1
v_gene: TRBV7-9

CDR3aa: CASSPQGGYMNTEAFF
CDR3nt: TGTGCCAGCTCACCACAAGGGGGTTACATGAACACTGAAGCTTTCTTT
abundance: NA
j_gene: TRBJ1-1
len: 16
d_gene: NA
v_gene: TRBV18

CDR3aa: CASSSGTSGYTGELFF
CDR3nt: TGCGCCAGCAGCTCCGGGACTAGCGGGTACACCGGGGAGCTGTTTTTT
abundance: NA
j_gene: TRBJ2-2
len: 16
d_gene: TRBD2
v_gene: TRBV5-1

CDR3aa: CASSPFGTQETQYF
CDR3nt: TGTGCCAGCAGTCCCTTCGGGACACAAGAGACCCAGTACTTC
abundance: NA
j_gene: TRBJ2-5
len: 14
d_gene: NA
v_gene: TRBV6-6

CDR3aa: CASSLSQGYTGELFF
CDR3nt: TGTGCCAGCAGCTTGTCCCAGGGTTACACCGGGGAGCTGTTTTTT
abundance: NA
j_gene: TRBJ2-2
len: 15
d_gene: NA
v_gene: TRBV5-6

CDR3aa: CASSSQSLSYEQYF
CDR3nt: TGTGCCAGCAGTTCTCAGTCGCTGTCCTACGAGCAGTACTTC
abundance: once
j_gene: TRBJ2-7
len: 14
d_gene: NA
v_gene: TRBV6-6

CDR3aa: CASSSQAVTNTGELFF
CDR3nt: TGTGCCAGCAGCTCTCAGGCCGTAACCAACACCGGGGAGCTGTTTTTT
abundance: NA
j_gene: TRBJ2-2
len: 16
d_gene: NA
v_gene: TRBV7-3

CDR3aa: CASSRPNSGNTIYF
CDR3nt: TGTGCCAGCTCACGGCCGAACTCTGGAAACACCATATATTTT
abundance: NA
j_gene: TRBJ1-3
len: 14
d_gene: NA
v_gene: TRBV18

CDR3aa: CATSRDRTQETQYF
CDR3nt: TGTGCCACCAGCAGGGACAGGACCCAAGAGACCCAGTACTTC
abundance: once
j_gene: TRBJ2-5
len: 14
d_gene: TRBD1
v_gene: TRBV15

CDR3aa: CASSPARGVYNSPLHF
CDR3nt: TGTGCCAGTTCTCCAGCCCGGGGGGTTTATAATTCACCCCTCCACTTT
abundance: NA
j_gene: TRBJ1-6
len: 16
d_gene: NA
v_gene: TRBV19

CDR3aa: CASSYSRGRDSPLHF
CDR3nt: TGTGCCAGCAGTTACTCTCGGGGTCGGGATTCACCCCTCCACTTT
abundance: few
j_gene: TRBJ1-6
len: 15
d_gene: NA
v_gene: TRBV6-5

CDR3aa: CATEAGGYSTDTQYF
CDR3nt: TGTGCCACCGAGGCAGGAGGGTATAGCACAGATACGCAGTATTTT
abundance: NA
j_gene: TRBJ2-3
len: 15
d_gene: NA
v_gene: TRBV7-8

CDR3aa: CSVRTDYNSPLHF
CDR3nt: TGCAGCGTCCGGACAGATTATAATTCACCCCTCCACTTT
abundance: few
j_gene: TRBJ1-6
len: 13
d_gene: NA
v_gene: TRBV29-1